This TCR beta chain was captured in a study of lymphopenia after photon versus proton radiotherapy. Points on this clone: Its cognate antigen is unknown.

General study points: Relative stability marked proton patients; photon patients lost diversity and naive cells. Post-nadir diversity loss with photons came from oligoclonal expansion, particularly CD8+ Temra cells.

Only in-frame clones appear in the TCRdb table, and some are missing; sequencing was by immunoSEQ multiplex PCR. The table shows about 40,000 clones, with about 82% occurring only once. This clonotype originated in a woman between 70 and 85 years old with pancreatic cancer. Some clones in this sample may be carry-over from other donors' samples. The sample here was peripheral blood, taken from a patient treated with proton-based radiotherapy.

The chain's CDR3 is CASSKGRGLYEQYF. The CDR3 nucleotides are TGTGCCAGCAGCAAGGGCAGGGGGCTCTACGAGCAGTACTTC. This chain links TRBV7-2 with TRBJ2-7; TRBD1 agrees at 8 bases. Trimming took 5 bases from V and 3 from J; bases not matched to a gene: 6. The CDR3 extends over 14 amino acids. Germline loops: CDR1 SGHTA, CDR2 FQGNSA.